These 11 T cell receptor beta chains were sequenced from one sample in a study of patients and donors after allogeneic stem cell transplantation. TCRdb independently ran MiXCR on the RT-PCR reads; one entry per CDR3 protein. The sample holds about a million distinct CDR3 sequences, under 20% seen once. Sequencing used blood, either unsorted or a sorted T cell fraction (not recorded which). These receptors were collected from a human donor who was either an allogeneic HSCT recipient or a stem cell or donor lymphocyte infusion donor (not recorded which). It is not recorded whose cells these are; they may come from a transplant donor.

This clonotype was seen only a few times. This chain connects TRBV12-3 or TRBV12-4 to TRBJ2-3, with D maybe TRBD2 (7 bases). The CDR3 is 17 residues long. V was clipped by 5 bases and J by 4 bases, with 22 bases between them. CDR3 DNA sequence: TGTGCCAGCAGTCCCGGAAGGTTCGGCGGGGGCGCAGATACGCAGTATTTT. This gives the protein CASSPGRFGGGADTQYF.

The table lists this clonotype with a few counts. V is TRBV3-1 and J is TRBJ2-7; 7 nucleotides line up with TRBD2. CDR1 is LGHDT and CDR2 is YNNKEL in the germline V gene (reference sequence). The CDR3 consists of 14 residues. The junction had 8 bases not matched to a gene; V was cut back by 4 bases and J by 5 bases. The CDR3 sequence is CASSRGLDDHEQYF. Written as DNA, the CDR3 is TGTGCCAGCAGCCGCGGACTAGATGATCACGAGCAGTACTTC.

The V call is TRBV12-3 or TRBV12-4, the J call TRBJ2-2; 12 positions match TRBD1. The CDR3 is 18 residues long. Trimming took 6 bases from V and 6 from J; bases not matched to a gene: 14. The CDR3 reads CASRYNLRDRGRAGELFF. The CDR3 nucleotides are TGTGCCAGCAGATACAACCTCCGGGACAGGGGGCGCGCCGGGGAGCTGTTTTTT.

This chain uses TRBV18 with TRBJ1-2; D gene ambiguous. The CDR3 length is 14 residues. Per the germline V gene, CDR1 is KGHSH and CDR2 is LQKENI. Trimming shortened V by 3 bases and J by 2 bases, and 10 bases separated the two germline ends. CDR3 coding DNA: TGTGCCAGCTCACCTGAGACGTCGAACTATGGCTACACCTTC. This sequence encodes CASSPETSNYGYTF.

The table lists this clonotype with many counts. J is TRBJ2-7 and V is TRBV4-2, with TRBD1 identical over 9 bases. Germline lookup yields CDR1 LGHNA and CDR2 YNFKEQ. J lost 2 bases, V lost 0 bases, and 8 bases had no gene match. This CDR3 has 17 residues. The CDR3 DNA reads as TGTGCCAGCAGCCAAGAAAAGGCCGGACAGGGGACCTACGAGCAGTACTTC. Amino acid sequence: CASSQEKAGQGTYEQYF.

Of note for this clonotype: One end of the junction does not line up with germline, which may come from a read error. The rearrangement links TRBV12-3 or TRBV12-4 to TRBJ1-5; D is ambiguous. The CDR3 contains 11 residues. The CDR3 region is CVSGQNQPQHF. As DNA, the CDR3 is TGTGTCAGCGGCCAGAATCAGCCCCAGCATTTT.

This clonotype was counted only a few times. This rearrangement joins TRBV6-5 to TRBJ2-3; possible D gene TRBD2, 5 bases. The CDR3 is 16 residues long. The V gene lost 3 bases and the J gene lost 4 bases, with 17 bases spanning the gap. Germline V lookup: CDR1 MNHEY, CDR2 SVGAGI. The CDR3 nucleotides read TGTGCCAGCAGTTATGCTCAGCGGAACGGGGCAGATACGCAGTATTTT. Translation: CASSYAQRNGADTQYF.

This clonotype was picked up a small number of times. The gene calls are TRBV12-3 or TRBV12-4 and TRBJ1-1, with 10 positions matching TRBD1. After removal of 6 bases from V and 1 base from J, the junction contained 11 bases not matched to a gene. The CDR3 consists of 17 residues. The CDR3: CASSFDRGHKGNTEAFF. In DNA, the CDR3 is TGTGCCAGCAGCTTCGACAGGGGGCACAAAGGGAACACTGAAGCTTTCTTT.

This clonotype showed up just a few times. The V call is TRBV20-1, the J call TRBJ2-7; D perhaps matches TRBD2 (5 bases). V was pared by 3 bases and J by 6 bases, with 6 bases between. This CDR3 region has 10 residues. Germline-derived CDR1 and CDR2 are DFQATT and SNEGSKA (reference sequence). CDR3 sequence: CSASRGEQYF. CDR3 coding DNA: TGCAGTGCTAGCCGGGGCGAGCAGTACTTC.

In this sample, this clonotype turned up a few times. The V call is TRBV3-1, the J call TRBJ2-3, with 11 bases that match TRBD2. The CDR3 extends over 17 amino acids. Germline V gene sequence: CDR1 LGHDT, CDR2 YNNKEL (reference sequence). V shed 2 bases, J shed 2 bases, and the junction held 6 bases outside the gene matches. CDR3 nucleotides: TGTGCCAGCAGCCAATCGGGACTAGCGGAAACCACAGATACGCAGTATTTT. Protein sequence: CASSQSGLAETTDTQYF.

The gene calls are TRBV7-9 and TRBJ2-4, with D possibly TRBD1 on 5 matching bases. CDR3 size: 11 residues. The germline V gene has CDR1 SEHNR and CDR2 FQNEAQ (reference sequence). V was clipped by 2 bases and J by 15 bases, with 11 bases between them. Here the CDR3 DNA reads TGTGCCAGCAGCTTAATGGACAAAAGGTACTTC. It yields the protein CASSLMDKRYF.